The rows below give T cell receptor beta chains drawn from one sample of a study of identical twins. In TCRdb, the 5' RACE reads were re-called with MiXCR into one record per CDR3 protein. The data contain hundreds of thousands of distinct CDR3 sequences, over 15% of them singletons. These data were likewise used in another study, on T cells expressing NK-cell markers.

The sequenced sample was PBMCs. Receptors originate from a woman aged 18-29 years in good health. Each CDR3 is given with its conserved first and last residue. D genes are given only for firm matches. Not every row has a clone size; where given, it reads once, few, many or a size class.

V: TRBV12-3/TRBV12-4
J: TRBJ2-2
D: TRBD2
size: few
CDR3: CASSFVAGASGELFF
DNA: TGTGCCAGCAGTTTCGTAGCGGGAGCATCCGGGGAGCTGTTTTTT

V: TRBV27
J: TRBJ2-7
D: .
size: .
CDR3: CASRTWTNYHEQYF
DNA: TGTGCCAGCAGGACCTGGACTAATTACCACGAGCAGTACTTC

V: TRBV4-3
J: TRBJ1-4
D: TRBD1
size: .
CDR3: CASSQEYVRDRSNEKLFF
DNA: TGCGCCAGCAGCCAAGAGTATGTGCGGGACAGGAGTAATGAAAAACTGTTTTTT

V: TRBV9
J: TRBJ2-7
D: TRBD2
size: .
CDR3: CASSVDGATSGRQEQYF
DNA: TGTGCCAGCAGCGTAGATGGGGCGACTAGCGGACGCCAGGAGCAGTACTTC

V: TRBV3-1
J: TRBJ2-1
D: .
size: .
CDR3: CASSPEPGQGEQFF
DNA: TGTGCCAGCAGCCCAGAACCGGGCCAGGGTGAGCAGTTCTTC

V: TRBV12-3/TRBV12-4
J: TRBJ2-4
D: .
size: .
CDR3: CASSSGRVERNIQYF
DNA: TGTGCCAGCAGTTCTGGCAGGGTCGAGAGAAACATTCAGTACTTC

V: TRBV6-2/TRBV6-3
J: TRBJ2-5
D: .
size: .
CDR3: CASSVTEYQETQYF
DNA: TGTGCCAGCAGTGTGACTGAGTACCAAGAGACCCAGTACTTC

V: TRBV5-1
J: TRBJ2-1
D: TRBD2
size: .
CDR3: CASSSGLAGDREQFF
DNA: TGCGCCAGCAGCTCGGGACTAGCGGGAGATCGTGAGCAGTTCTTC

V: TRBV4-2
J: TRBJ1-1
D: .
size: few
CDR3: CASSQPYLKNTEAFF
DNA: TGTGCCAGCAGCCAGCCATACTTGAAGAACACTGAAGCTTTCTTT

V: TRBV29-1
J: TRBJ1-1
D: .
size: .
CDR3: CSVERMGSREAFF
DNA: TGCAGCGTTGAACGAATGGGGAGTCGGGAAGCTTTCTTT

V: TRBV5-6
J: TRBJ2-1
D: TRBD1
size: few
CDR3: CASSVQGQQFF
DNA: TGTGCCAGCAGCGTACAGGGGCAGCAGTTCTTC

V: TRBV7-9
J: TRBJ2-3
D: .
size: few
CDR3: CASSLAFSESTDTQYF
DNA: TGTGCCAGCAGCTTAGCTTTCAGCGAGAGCACAGATACGCAGTATTTT

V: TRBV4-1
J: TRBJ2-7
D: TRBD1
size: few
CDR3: CASSQEYRDSEQYF
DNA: TGCGCCAGCAGCCAAGAATACCGGGACAGCGAGCAGTACTTC

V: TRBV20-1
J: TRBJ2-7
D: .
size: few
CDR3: CSARTVQTYEQYF
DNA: TGCAGTGCTAGGACAGTCCAAACCTACGAGCAGTACTTC

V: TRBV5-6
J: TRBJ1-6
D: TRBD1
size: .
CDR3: CASSQGQGHNSPLHF
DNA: TGTGCCAGCAGCCAGGGACAGGGCCATAATTCACCCCTCCACTTT

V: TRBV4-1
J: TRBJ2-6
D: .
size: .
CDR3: CASSPNRDARSGANVLTF
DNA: TGCGCCAGCAGCCCGAACCGGGACGCCCGCTCTGGGGCCAACGTCCTGACTTTC

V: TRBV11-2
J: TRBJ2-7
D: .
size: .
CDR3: CASSLSEGNEQYF
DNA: TGTGCCAGCAGCTTATCAGAGGGCAACGAGCAGTACTTC

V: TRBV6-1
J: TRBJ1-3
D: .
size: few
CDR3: CASSPFGRGNTIYF
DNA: TGTGCCAGCAGTCCCTTCGGCAGGGGTAACACCATATATTTT

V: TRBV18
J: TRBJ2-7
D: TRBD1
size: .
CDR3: CASSPYKGQGGTYEQYF
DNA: TGTGCCAGCTCACCGTACAAAGGACAGGGTGGGACCTACGAGCAGTACTTC

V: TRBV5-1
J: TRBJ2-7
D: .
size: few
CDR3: CASSPYRDGNYEQYF
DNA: TGCGCCAGCAGCCCCTACCGGGACGGTAACTACGAGCAGTACTTC

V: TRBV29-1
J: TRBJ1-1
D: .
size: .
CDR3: CSVAPRDTSTEAFF
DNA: TGCAGCGTTGCCCCTCGGGACACTTCCACTGAAGCTTTCTTT

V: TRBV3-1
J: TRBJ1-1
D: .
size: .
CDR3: CASSPLTGNTEAFF
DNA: TGTGCCAGCAGCCCCTTGACAGGGAACACTGAAGCTTTCTTT

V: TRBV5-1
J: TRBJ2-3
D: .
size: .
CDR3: CASSAFRSTDTQYF
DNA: TGCGCCAGCAGCGCGTTTCGTAGCACAGATACGCAGTATTTT

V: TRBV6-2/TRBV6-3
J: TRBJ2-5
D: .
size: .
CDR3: CASRHSETQYF
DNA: TGTGCCAGCAGGCACTCAGAGACCCAGTACTTC

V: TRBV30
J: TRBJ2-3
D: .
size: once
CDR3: CALEGPRADTQYF
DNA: TGTGCCCTGGAGGGACCCCGGGCAGATACGCAGTATTTT

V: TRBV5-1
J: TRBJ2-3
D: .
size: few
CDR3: CASSHPRGVTDSTDTQYF
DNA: TGCGCCAGCAGCCATCCCCGGGGAGTAACGGATAGCACAGATACGCAGTATTTT

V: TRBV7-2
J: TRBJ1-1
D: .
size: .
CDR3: CASSFSWGSTEAFF
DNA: TGTGCCAGCAGCTTTTCTTGGGGTTCCACTGAAGCTTTCTTT

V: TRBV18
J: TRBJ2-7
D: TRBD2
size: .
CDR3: CASSGRLAGGFYEQYF
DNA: TGTGCCAGCTCAGGCCGACTAGCGGGAGGCTTCTACGAGCAGTACTTC

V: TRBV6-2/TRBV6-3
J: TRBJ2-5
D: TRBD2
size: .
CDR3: CASSYGGRPRETQYF
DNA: TGTGCCAGCAGTTACGGCGGGAGGCCCAGGGAGACCCAGTACTTC

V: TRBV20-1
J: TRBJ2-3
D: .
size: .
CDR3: CSVLGSQSTQYF
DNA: TGCAGTGTCCTGGGCAGCCAGAGTACGCAGTATTTT

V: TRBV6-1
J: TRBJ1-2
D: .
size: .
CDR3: CASRLLLTRGYTF
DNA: TGTGCCAGCAGACTTCTCTTAACCCGGGGCTACACCTTC

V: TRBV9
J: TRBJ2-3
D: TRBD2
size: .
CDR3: CASSLPTSGGRDTQYF
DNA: TGTGCCAGCAGCCTGCCGACTAGCGGGGGAAGAGATACGCAGTATTTT

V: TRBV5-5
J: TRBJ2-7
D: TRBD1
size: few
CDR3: CASSSGTGYYEQYF
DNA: TGTGCCAGCAGTTCCGGGACAGGATACTACGAGCAGTACTTC

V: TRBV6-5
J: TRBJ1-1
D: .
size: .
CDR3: CASSYSMSTEAFF
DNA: TGTGCCAGCAGTTACTCGATGTCCACTGAAGCTTTCTTT

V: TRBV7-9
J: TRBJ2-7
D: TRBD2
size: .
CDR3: CASSLPTSGSHEQYF
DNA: TGTGCCAGCAGCTTACCAACTAGCGGGAGCCACGAGCAGTACTTC

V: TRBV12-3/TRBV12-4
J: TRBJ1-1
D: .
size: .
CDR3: CASSQIPVTEAFF
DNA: TGTGCCAGCAGCCAAATCCCGGTCACTGAAGCTTTCTTT

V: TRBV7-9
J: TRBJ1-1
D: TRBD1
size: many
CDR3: CASSNNRGTEAFF
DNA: TGTGCCAGCAGCAACAACAGGGGAACTGAAGCTTTCTTT

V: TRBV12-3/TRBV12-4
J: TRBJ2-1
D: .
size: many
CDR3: CASSPLDNEQFF
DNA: TGTGCCAGCAGCCCCCTAGACAATGAGCAGTTCTTC

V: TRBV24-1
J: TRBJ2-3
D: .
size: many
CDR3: CATSAAASTDTQYF
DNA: TGTGCCACCTCGGCGGCGGCTAGCACAGATACGCAGTATTTT

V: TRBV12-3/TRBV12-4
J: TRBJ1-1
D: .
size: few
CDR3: CASSTRPGAKEAFF
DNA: TGTGCCAGCAGTACGCGGCCGGGAGCCAAAGAAGCTTTCTTT

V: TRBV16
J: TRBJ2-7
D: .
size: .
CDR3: CASSQSGSWDVYEQYF
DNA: TGTGCCAGCAGCCAATCGGGCAGTTGGGATGTCTACGAGCAGTACTTC

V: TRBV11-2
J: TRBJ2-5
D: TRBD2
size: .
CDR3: CASSHGTSGGKETQYF
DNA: TGTGCCAGCAGCCATGGGACTAGCGGGGGGAAAGAGACCCAGTACTTC

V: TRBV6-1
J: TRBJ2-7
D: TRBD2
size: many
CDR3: CASNPSGSLSYEQYF
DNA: TGTGCCAGCAACCCTAGCGGGTCGCTCTCCTACGAGCAGTACTTC

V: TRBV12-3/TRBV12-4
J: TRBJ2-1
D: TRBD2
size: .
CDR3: CASSPQSGSHNEQFF
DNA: TGTGCCAGCAGCCCCCAAAGCGGGAGCCACAATGAGCAGTTCTTC

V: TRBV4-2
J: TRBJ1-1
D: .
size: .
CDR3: CASSQGLWAEAFF
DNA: TGTGCCAGCAGCCAAGGGTTATGGGCTGAAGCTTTCTTT

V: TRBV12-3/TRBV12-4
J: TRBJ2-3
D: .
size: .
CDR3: CASSFGQSTDTQYF
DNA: TGTGCCAGCAGTTTCGGACAGTCCACAGATACGCAGTATTTT

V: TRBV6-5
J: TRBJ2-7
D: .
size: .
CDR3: CASARKRGEQYF
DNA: TGTGCCAGCGCCCGTAAACGCGGAGAGCAGTACTTC

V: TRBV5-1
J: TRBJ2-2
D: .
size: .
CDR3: CASSWDGRPNTGELFF
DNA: TGCGCCAGCAGCTGGGACGGAAGACCGAACACCGGGGAGCTGTTTTTT

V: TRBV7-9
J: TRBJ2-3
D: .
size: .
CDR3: CASSLGRHSADTQYF
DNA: TGTGCCAGCAGCTTAGGCAGGCATTCAGCAGATACGCAGTATTTT

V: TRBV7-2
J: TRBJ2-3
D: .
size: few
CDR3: CASSLGKGQFNTDTQYF
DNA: TGTGCCAGCAGCTTAGGCAAAGGACAGTTTAACACAGATACGCAGTATTTT

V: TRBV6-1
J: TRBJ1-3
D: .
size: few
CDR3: CASNPGNTIYF
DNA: TGTGCCAGCAATCCTGGGAACACCATATATTTT

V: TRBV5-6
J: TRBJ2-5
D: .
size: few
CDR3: CASSLKQETQYF
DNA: TGTGCCAGCAGCTTGAAGCAAGAGACCCAGTACTTC

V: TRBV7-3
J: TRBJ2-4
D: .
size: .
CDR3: CASSLNLGAGDIQYF
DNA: TGTGCCAGCAGCTTAAACCTGGGGGCAGGGGACATTCAGTACTTC

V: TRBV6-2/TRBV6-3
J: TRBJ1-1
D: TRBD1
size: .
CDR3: CASSYRAGGRSEAFF
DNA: TGTGCCAGCAGTTACCGGGCAGGGGGCAGATCTGAAGCTTTCTTT

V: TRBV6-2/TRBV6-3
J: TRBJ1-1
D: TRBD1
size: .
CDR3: CASSYPGRGVQNTEAFF
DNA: TGTGCCAGCAGTTACCCGGGCAGGGGGGTGCAGAACACTGAAGCTTTCTTT

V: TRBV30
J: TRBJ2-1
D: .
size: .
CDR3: CAWIPPSSYNEQFF
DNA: TGTGCCTGGATTCCTCCAAGCTCCTACAATGAGCAGTTCTTC

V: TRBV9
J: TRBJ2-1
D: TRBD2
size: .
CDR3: CASSVGVLAGGIHNEQFF
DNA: TGTGCCAGCAGCGTAGGAGTTCTAGCGGGTGGGATACACAATGAGCAGTTCTTC

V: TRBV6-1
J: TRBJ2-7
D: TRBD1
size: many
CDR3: CASTHRGAAYEQYF
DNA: TGTGCCAGCACCCACAGGGGGGCAGCCTACGAGCAGTACTTC